The following is a T cell receptor beta chain sequence with its context. The record originates from a study of blood T cell repertoires in COVID-19. Overall study: There were acute and convalescent COVID-19 samples, and they came from the United States, Italy and Spain. The cDNA or gDNA used as material had been derived from T cells, B-cell-depleted T cells, or PBMCs.

Libraries were prepared by immunoSEQ multiplex PCR; TCRdb keeps only in-frame clonotypes and omits some of them. Of some 150,000 clones in the sample, approximately 88% are singletons; the top ten hold 1.2%. There are 14 residues in the CDR3. Germline V lookup: CDR1 MNHEY, CDR2 SMNVEV (reference sequence). The V end lost 7 bases, the J end lost 5 bases, and 14 bases lay between the germline ends. Participant reports of clinical history set cohort assignment. The specimen sequenced was PBMCs or T cells enriched from blood (not recorded which). The V call is TRBV27, the J call TRBJ2-2; weak D call: TRBD2 (6 bases). The TCR sequence derives from a woman in her 30s with acute COVID-19. DNA for the CDR3: TGTGCCAGCATGGGGGGAGTACTGACCGGGGAGCTGTTTTTT. Its translation is CASMGGVLTGELFF.